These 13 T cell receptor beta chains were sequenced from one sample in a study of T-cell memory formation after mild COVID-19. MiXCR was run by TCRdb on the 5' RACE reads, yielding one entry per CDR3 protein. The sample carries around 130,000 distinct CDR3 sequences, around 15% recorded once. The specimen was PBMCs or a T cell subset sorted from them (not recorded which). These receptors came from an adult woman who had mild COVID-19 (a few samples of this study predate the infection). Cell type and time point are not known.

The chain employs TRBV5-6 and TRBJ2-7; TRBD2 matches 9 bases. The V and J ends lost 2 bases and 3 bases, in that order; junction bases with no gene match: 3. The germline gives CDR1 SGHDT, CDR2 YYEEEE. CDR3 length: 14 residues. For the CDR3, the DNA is TGTGCCAGCAGCTTTTGGCGGGAGGGCTACGAGCAGTACTTC. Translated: CASSFWREGYEQYF.

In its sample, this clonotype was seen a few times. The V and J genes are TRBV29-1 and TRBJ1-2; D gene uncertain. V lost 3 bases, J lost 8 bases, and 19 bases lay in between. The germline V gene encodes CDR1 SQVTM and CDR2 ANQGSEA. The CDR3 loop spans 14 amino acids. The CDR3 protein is CSVEDLIWGEGYTF. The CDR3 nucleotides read TGCAGCGTTGAGGATTTGATTTGGGGTGAAGGCTACACCTTC. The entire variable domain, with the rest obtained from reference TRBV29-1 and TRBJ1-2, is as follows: SAVISQKPSRDICQRGTSLTIQCQVDSQVTMMFWYRQQPGQSLTLIATANQGSEATYESGFVIDKFPISRPNLTFSTLTVSNMSPEDSSIYLCSVEDLIWGEGYTFGSGTRLTVV.

Written as DNA, the CDR3 is TGTGCCAGCAGCCCGTCAGCGGGAGGGCCCCACGAGCAGTACTTC. Its protein is CASSPSAGGPHEQYF. V gene TRBV9 combines with J gene TRBJ2-7; 10 positions match TRBD2. With 4 bases clipped from V and 5 bases from J, the junction kept 9 bases outside the gene matches. Per germline, CDR1 SGDLS and CDR2 YYNGEE. This CDR3 has 15 amino acids.

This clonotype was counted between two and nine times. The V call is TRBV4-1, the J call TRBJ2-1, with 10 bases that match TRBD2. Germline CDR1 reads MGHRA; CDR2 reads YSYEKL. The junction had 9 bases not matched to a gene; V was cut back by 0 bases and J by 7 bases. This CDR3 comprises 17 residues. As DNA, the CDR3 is TGCGCCAGCAGCCAAGATCGAGCGGGGGGGCTTGGAAATGAGCAGTTCTTC. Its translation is CASSQDRAGGLGNEQFF.

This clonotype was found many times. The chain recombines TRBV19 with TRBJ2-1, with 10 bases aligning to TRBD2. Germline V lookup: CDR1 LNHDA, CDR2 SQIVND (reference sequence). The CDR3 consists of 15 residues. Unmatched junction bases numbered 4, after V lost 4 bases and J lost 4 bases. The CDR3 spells CASSNRTSGYNEQFF. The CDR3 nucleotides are TGTGCCAGTAGTAACCGGACTAGCGGTTACAATGAGCAGTTCTTC.

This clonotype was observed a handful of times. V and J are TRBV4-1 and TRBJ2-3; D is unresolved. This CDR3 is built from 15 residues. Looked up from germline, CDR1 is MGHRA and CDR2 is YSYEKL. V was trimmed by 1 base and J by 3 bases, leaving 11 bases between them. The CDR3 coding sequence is TGCGCCAGCAGCCAAGTAACGGACCTTACAGATACGCAGTATTTT. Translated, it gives CASSQVTDLTDTQYF.

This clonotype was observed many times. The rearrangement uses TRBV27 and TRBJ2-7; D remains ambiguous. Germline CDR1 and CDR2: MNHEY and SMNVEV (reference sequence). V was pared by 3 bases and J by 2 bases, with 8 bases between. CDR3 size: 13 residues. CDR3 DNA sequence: TGTGCCAGCAGTTTGTCCAGTCCCTACGAGCAGTACTTC. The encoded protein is CASSLSSPYEQYF.

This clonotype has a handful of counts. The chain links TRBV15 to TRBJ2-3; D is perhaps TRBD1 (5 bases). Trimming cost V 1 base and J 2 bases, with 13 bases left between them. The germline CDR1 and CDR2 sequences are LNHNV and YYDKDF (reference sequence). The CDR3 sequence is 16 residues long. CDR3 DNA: TGTGCCACCAGCAGAGGATCCGACAGTTACACAGATACGCAGTATTTT. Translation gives CATSRGSDSYTDTQYF.

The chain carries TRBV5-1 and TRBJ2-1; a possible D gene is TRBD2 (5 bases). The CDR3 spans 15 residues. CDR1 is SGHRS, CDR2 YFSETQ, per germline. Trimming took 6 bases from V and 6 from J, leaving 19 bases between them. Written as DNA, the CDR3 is TGCGCCAGCACTTCCGAGGGTACATGGGGCAATGAGCAGTTCTTC. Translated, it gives CASTSEGTWGNEQFF. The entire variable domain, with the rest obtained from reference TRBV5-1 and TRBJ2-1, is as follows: KAGVTQTPRYLIKTRGQQVTLSCSPISGHRSVSWYQQTPGQGLQFLFEYFSETQRNKGNFPGRFSGRQFSNSRSEMNVSTLELGDSALYLCASTSEGTWGNEQFFGPGTRLTVL.

CDR3 DNA sequence: TGTGCCAGCAGTTTAGGGACAGGGGTTAATGAAAAACTGTTTTTT. Amino acid sequence: CASSLGTGVNEKLFF. The chain combines TRBV27 with TRBJ1-4, with 10 bases aligning to TRBD1. The junction had 1 base not matched to a gene; V was cut back by 2 bases and J by 4 bases. The CDR3 covers 15 residues. Germline CDR1 and CDR2: MNHEY and SMNVEV (reference sequence).

The CDR3 spells CASSQGTGWSGANVLTF. DNA for the CDR3: TGCGCCAGCAGCCAAGGGACAGGGTGGTCTGGGGCCAACGTCCTGACTTTC. The V call is TRBV4-3, the J call TRBJ2-6; TRBD1 matches 8 bases. Looked up from germline, CDR1 is LGHNA and CDR2 is YSLEER. This CDR3 has 17 residues. With V trimmed by 1 base and J by 1 base, 3 bases remained unmatched.

Written as DNA, the CDR3 is TGTGCCAGTAAAGAAGGCGGGGGACAACGAGAGCAGTTCTTC. Translating gives CASKEGGGQREQFF. This rearrangement joins TRBV19 to TRBJ2-1; a possible D gene is TRBD2 (7 bases). Looked up from germline, CDR1 is LNHDA and CDR2 is SQIVND (reference sequence). Trimming removed 7 bases at V and 10 bases at J, with 20 bases between. The length of the CDR3 is 14 residues.

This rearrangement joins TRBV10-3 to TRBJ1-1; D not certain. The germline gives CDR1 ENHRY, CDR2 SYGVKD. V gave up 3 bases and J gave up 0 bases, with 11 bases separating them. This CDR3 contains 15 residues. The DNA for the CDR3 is TGTGCCATCAGTGATGTAGGTTCCGTGAACACTGAAGCTTTCTTT. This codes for CAISDVGSVNTEAFF.